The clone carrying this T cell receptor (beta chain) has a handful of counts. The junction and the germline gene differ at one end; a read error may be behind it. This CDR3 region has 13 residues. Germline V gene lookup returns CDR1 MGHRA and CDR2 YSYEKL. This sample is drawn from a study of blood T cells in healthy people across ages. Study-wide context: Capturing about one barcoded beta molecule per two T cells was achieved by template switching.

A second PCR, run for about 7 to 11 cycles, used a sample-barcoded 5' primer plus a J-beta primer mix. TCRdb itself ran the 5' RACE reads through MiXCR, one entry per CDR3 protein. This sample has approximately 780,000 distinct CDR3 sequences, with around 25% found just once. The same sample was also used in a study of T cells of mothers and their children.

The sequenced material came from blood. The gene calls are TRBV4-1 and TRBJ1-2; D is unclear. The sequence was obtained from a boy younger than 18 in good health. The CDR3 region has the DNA TGCGCCAGCAGCCAAGTTGGGGAGGGAAAAAACCTCTTC. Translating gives CASSQVGEGKNLF.